This T cell receptor beta chain was identified during a study of blood T cell repertoires in COVID-19. Study at large: Both acute and convalescent COVID-19 samples were obtained from the United States, Italy and Spain.

After removal of 2 bases from V and 1 base from J, the junction contained 1 base not matched to a gene. The CDR3 length is 15 residues. The germline V gene has CDR1 MDHEN and CDR2 SYDVKM. Study processing details: Nucleated cell number was recorded as an estimate derived from reference gene primer amplification. TCRdb's table, derived via immunoSEQ multiplex PCR, lists solely in-frame clones and lacks some. V, J and clone size were drawn from that table, and D and trimming were deduced from the DNA. The data contain under 110,000 clones, around 92% of them singletons. Sequenced input: peripheral blood. The chain is built from TRBV28 and TRBJ2-2; 7 positions match TRBD1. The sequence was collected from a man aged 50 to 59 with active COVID-19. In nucleotides, the CDR3 is TGTGCCAGCAGTTTAAGGGACAGGAACACCGGGGAGCTGTTTTTT. This gives the protein CASSLRDRNTGELFF.